This entry lists 10 T cell receptor beta chains sequenced from one sample in a study of T cell changes during pregnancy in multiple sclerosis (dated by TCRdb to the late 2010s). Library preparation used the immunoSEQ multiplex PCR assay. This immuneACCESS table, as held by TCRdb, lists in-frame sequences with V and J called but not all clones. Of the missing ones, under half trace to an unresolved V gene in checked studies; the others have no known cause. In all, the sample holds about 93,000 clones, and almost 95% of those were seen once. In total, the top ten clones hold just over 2% of the sample. This specimen consisted of peripheral blood, obtained after pregnancy. Receptors were obtained from a female donor with multiple sclerosis, enrolled in a pregnancy study.

This clone appeared once. The chain joins TRBV7-9 to TRBJ2-5, with TRBD1 identical over 8 bases. Germline trimming cut 5 bases from V and 4 bases from J; bases unmatched to any gene: 3. Per the germline V gene, CDR1 is SEHNR and CDR2 is FQNEAQ (reference sequence). CDR3 length: 13 amino acids. The CDR3 coding sequence is TGTGCCAGCAGCCAGGGGGCAGGAGAGACCCAGTACTTC. Protein: CASSQGAGETQYF.

This clone showed up just once. The chain joins TRBV2 to TRBJ1-2, with a weak D call TRBD1 (6 bases). The V gene's germline CDR1 is SNHLY and CDR2 FYNNEI. Deletions cut 5 bases from V and 4 bases from J, with 17 bases between. CDR3 length: 15 residues. For the CDR3, the DNA is TGTGCCAGCAGTTCCCGCGAACAGGGCGGCTATGGCTACACCTTC. Translated, it gives CASSSREQGGYGYTF. The whole variable domain, filled in from reference TRBV2 and TRBJ1-2, reads EPEVTQTPSHQVTQMGQEVILRCVPISNHLYFYWYRQILGQKVEFLVSFYNNEISEKSEIFDDQFSVERPDGSNFTLKIRSTKLEDSAMYFCASSSREQGGYGYTFGSGTRLTVV.

V is TRBV4-2 and J is TRBJ2-3; 8 bases line up with TRBD2. The CDR3 runs to 13 residues. Germline assignment: CDR1 LGHNA and CDR2 YNFKEQ. The V segment lost 4 bases and the J segment 8 bases; nucleotides outside the gene matches: 5. CDR3 nucleotides: TGTGCCAGCAGCCGGCGGGAGGAAGCTACGCAGTATTTT. Translating gives CASSRREEATQYF.

V usage is TRBV9 and J usage is TRBJ2-3; 14 bases match TRBD2. CDR3 size: 18 residues. Germline CDR1 is SGDLS and CDR2 is YYNGEE. J was trimmed by 4 bases and V by 3 bases; bases with no gene match: 10. Here the CDR3 reads CASSERLAGGPRADTQYF. As DNA, the CDR3 is TGTGCCAGCAGCGAGAGACTAGCGGGGGGGCCTAGGGCAGATACGCAGTATTTT.

The rearrangement links TRBV9 to TRBJ2-1, with a possible D match to TRBD1 (6 bases). CDR1 and CDR2 from the germline V gene are SGDLS and YYNGEE. This CDR3 region has 15 residues. The V end lost 7 bases, the J end lost 0 bases, and 14 bases lay between the germline ends. The CDR3: CASGVGAISYNEQFF. CDR3 bases: TGTGCCAGCGGAGTGGGGGCTATCTCCTACAATGAGCAGTTCTTC.

For the CDR3, the DNA is TGTGCCAACGCGTGCAGCGACAGAGACAATCAGCCCCAGCATTTT. It encodes CANACSDRDNQPQHF. The chain employs TRBV6-5 and TRBJ1-5; possible D gene TRBD1, 5 bases. CDR1 MNHEY and CDR2 SVGAGI come from the germline V gene. Trimming took off 10 bases at V and 3 bases at J, with 19 bases between the two ends. The CDR3 has 15 residues.

CDR3 in DNA: TGTGCCAGTAGTATCGGCCAGGGGGTTTGGAGCACTGAAGCTTTCTTT. Its protein is CASSIGQGVWSTEAFF. The chain links TRBV19 to TRBJ1-1; 7 nucleotides match TRBD1. The V gene's germline CDR1 is LNHDA and CDR2 SQIVND (reference sequence). Trimming cost V 3 bases and J 4 bases; bases outside gene matches: 11. The CDR3 covers 16 residues.

The genes are TRBV5-5 and TRBJ2-5, with D perhaps TRBD1 (5 bases). Per the germline V gene, CDR1 is SGHKS and CDR2 is YYEKEE (reference sequence). The CDR3 consists of 14 residues. V lost 3 bases and J 4 bases, leaving 13 bases between the germline ends. The CDR3 bases are TGTGCCAGCAGCTCCTCCCAGGGTCGAGAGACCCAGTACTTC. Its translation is CASSSSQGRETQYF.

This chain uses TRBV18 with TRBJ2-3; 9 bases fit TRBD2. CDR3 length: 17 residues. CDR1 KGHSH and CDR2 LQKENI come from the germline V gene. J was trimmed by 1 base and V by 1 base; bases with no gene match: 6. The DNA of the CDR3 is TGTGCCAGCTCACCACGTGCTAGCGGGGAAGGCACAGATACGCAGTATTTT. Translated: CASSPRASGEGTDTQYF.

The gene calls are TRBV5-8 and TRBJ2-7, with 10 bases lining up with TRBD1. The germline V gene encodes CDR1 SGHTS and CDR2 YDEGEE. The junction had 9 bases not matched to a gene; V was cut back by 5 bases and J by 1 base. This CDR3 is 16 amino acids long. The CDR3 spells CASSQSPGQGSYEQYF. The CDR3, as DNA: TGTGCCAGCAGTCAAAGCCCGGGACAGGGGTCCTACGAGCAGTACTTC.